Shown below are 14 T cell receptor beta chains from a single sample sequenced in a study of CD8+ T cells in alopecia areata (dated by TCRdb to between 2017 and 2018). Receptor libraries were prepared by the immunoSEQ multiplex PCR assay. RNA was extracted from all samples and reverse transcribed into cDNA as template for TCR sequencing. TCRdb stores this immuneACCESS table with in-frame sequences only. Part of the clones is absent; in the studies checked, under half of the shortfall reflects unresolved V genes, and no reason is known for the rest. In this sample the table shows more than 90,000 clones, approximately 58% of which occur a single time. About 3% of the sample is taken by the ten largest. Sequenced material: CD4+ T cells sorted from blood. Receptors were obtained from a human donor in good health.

The DNA for the CDR3 is TGTGCCTGCGGTGTAAAGACAGGGGGTAGAACTGAAGCTTTCTTT. It is translated as CACGVKTGGRTEAFF. The genes are TRBV30 and TRBJ1-1, with 9 bases identical to TRBD1. Germline values: CDR1 GTSNPN, CDR2 SVGIG (reference sequence). With V trimmed by 6 bases and J by 5 bases, 13 bases remained unmatched. CDR3 length: 15 residues.

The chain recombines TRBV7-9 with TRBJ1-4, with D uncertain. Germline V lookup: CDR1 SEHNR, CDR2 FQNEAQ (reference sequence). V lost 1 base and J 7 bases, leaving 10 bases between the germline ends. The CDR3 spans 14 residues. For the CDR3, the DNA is TGTGCCAGCAGCTTAGTTGTTCCTAGTGAAAAACTGTTTTTT. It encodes CASSLVVPSEKLFF.

In DNA, the CDR3 is TGTGCCAGCAGTGAAAGCAGGGCCTCTGAAGCTTTCTTT. Translating it yields CASSESRASEAFF. V usage is TRBV2 and J usage is TRBJ1-1; possible D gene TRBD1, 5 bases. Germline V lookup: CDR1 SNHLY, CDR2 FYNNEI. Trimming took 2 bases from V and 6 from J, leaving 10 bases between them. The CDR3 runs to 13 residues.

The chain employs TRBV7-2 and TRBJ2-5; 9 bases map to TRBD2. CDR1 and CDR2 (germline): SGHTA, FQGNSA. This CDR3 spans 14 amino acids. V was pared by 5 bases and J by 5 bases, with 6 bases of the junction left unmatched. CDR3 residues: CASSGSGGTETQYF. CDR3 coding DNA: TGTGCCAGCAGCGGAAGCGGGGGGACCGAGACCCAGTACTTC.

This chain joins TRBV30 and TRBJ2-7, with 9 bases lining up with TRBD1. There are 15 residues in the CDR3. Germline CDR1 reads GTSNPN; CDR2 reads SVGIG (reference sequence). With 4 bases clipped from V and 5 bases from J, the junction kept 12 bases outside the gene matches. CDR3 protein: CAWKVRDRERHEQYF. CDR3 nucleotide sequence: TGTGCCTGGAAAGTGAGGGACAGGGAAAGGCACGAGCAGTACTTC.

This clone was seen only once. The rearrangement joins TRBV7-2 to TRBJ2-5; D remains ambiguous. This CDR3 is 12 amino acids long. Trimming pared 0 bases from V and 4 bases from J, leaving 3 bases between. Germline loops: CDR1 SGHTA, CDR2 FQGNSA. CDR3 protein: CASSLAVETQYF. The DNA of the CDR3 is TGTGCCAGCAGCTTAGCCGTAGAGACCCAGTACTTC. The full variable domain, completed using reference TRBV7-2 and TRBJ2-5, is GAGVSQSPSNKVTEKGKDVELRCDPISGHTALYWYRQSLGQGLEFLIYFQGNSAPDKSGLPSDRFSAERTGGSVSTLTIQRTQQEDSAVYLCASSLAVETQYFGPGTRLLVL.

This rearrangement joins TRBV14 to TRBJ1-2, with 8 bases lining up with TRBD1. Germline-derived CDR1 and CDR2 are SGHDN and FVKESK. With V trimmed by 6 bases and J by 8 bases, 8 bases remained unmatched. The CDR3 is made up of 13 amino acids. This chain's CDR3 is CASSRGTGLGYTF. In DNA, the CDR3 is TGTGCCAGCAGTCGAGGGACAGGCTTGGGCTACACCTTC.

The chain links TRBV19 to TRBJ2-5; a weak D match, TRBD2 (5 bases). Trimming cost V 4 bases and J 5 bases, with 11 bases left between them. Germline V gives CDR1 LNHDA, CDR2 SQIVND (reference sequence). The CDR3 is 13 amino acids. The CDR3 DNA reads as TGTGCCAGTAGTACATCGGGGTCCGAGACCCAGTACTTC. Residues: CASSTSGSETQYF.

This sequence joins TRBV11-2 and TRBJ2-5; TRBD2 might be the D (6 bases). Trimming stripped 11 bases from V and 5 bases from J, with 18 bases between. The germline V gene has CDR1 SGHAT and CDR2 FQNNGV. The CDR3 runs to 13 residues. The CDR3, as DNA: TGTGCCTCTGGACCCCCAGGGACTGAGACCCAGTACTTC. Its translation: CASGPPGTETQYF.

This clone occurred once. CDR3 protein: CASSPGTGPNYEQYF. The CDR3 DNA sequence: TGCGCCAGCAGCCCTGGGACAGGGCCGAACTACGAGCAGTACTTC. The chain employs TRBV4-1 and TRBJ2-7, with TRBD1 matching 9 bases. J gave up 3 bases and V 4 bases, and 7 bases lay outside the gene matches. CDR1 MGHRA and CDR2 YSYEKL come from the germline V gene. The length of the CDR3 is 15 residues.

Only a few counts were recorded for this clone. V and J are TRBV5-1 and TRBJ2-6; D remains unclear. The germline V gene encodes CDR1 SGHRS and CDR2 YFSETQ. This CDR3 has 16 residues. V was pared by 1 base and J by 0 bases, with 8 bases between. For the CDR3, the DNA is TGCGCCAGCAGCTTGACGTCGGGCTCTGGGGCCAACGTCCTGACTTTC. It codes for CASSLTSGSGANVLTF.

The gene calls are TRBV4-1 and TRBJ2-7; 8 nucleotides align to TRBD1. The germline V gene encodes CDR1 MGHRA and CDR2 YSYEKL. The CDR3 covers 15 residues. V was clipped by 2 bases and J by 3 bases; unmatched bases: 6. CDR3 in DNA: TGCGCCAGCAGCCAATCCGACAGGGGTCACTACGAGCAGTACTTC. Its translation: CASSQSDRGHYEQYF.

The CDR3 coding sequence is TGTGCCAGCAGCTTGAAGGCTAGCGCGGAGACCCAGTACTTC. This translates into CASSLKASAETQYF. The V gene is TRBV5-4, the J gene TRBJ2-5, with a tentative D call TRBD2 (6 bases). The germline gives CDR1 SGHNT, CDR2 YYREEE (reference sequence). The germline V and J ends were trimmed by 1 base and 5 bases, with 12 bases remaining between them. The CDR3 covers 14 residues.

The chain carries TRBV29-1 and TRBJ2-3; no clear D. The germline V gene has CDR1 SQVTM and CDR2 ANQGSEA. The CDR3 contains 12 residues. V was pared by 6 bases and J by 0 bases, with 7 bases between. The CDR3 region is CSVKESTDTQYF. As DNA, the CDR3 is TGCAGCGTGAAGGAGAGCACAGATACGCAGTATTTT.